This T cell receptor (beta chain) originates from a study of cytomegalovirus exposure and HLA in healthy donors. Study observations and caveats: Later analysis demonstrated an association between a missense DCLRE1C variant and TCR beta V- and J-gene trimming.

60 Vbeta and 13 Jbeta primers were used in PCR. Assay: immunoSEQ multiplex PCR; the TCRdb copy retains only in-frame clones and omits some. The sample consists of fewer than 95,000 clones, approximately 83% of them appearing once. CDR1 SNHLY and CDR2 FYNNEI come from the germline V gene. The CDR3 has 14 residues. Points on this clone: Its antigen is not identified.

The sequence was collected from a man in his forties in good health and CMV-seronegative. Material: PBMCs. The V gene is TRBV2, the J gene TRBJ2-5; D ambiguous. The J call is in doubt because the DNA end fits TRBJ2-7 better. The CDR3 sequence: CASRATVSHYEQYF. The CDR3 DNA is TGTGCCAGCAGGGCGACGGTTTCCCACTACGAGCAGTACTTC.